This is a list of T cell receptor beta chains from one sample in a study of T cell repertoires in cytomegalovirus infection. TCRdb reprocessed the reads via MiXCR and lists one record per CDR3 protein. Of fewer than 850,000 distinct CDR3 sequences listed, roughly 28% were seen once; the top ten hold approximately 14%. No antigen has been assigned to these receptors. The sequencing used cultured CD8+ T cells from PBMCs, collected from culture after CMV antigen stimulation. The receptors were gathered from a human donor in good health (CMV status not recorded). Some clones in this sample may be carry-over from other donors' samples. CDR3s include the opening cysteine and the closing phenylalanine or tryptophan. Fields, in order: J gene, clone size, D gene, V gene, CDR3 protein, CDR3 DNA. D genes are given only for firm matches. Clone size is stated in some rows and not others, as once, few, many or a class when expanded.

j_gene: TRBJ2-1
abundance: few
d_gene: NA
v_gene: TRBV5-5
CDR3aa: CASSWGQDTYNEQFF
CDR3nt: TGTGCCAGCAGCTGGGGTCAGGACACCTACAATGAGCAGTTCTTC

j_gene: TRBJ1-3
abundance: NA
d_gene: NA
v_gene: TRBV5-1
CDR3aa: CASSYRGVTGNTIYF
CDR3nt: TGCGCCAGCAGCTACCGAGGGGTTACTGGAAACACCATATATTTT

j_gene: TRBJ2-2
abundance: NA
d_gene: NA
v_gene: TRBV10-3
CDR3aa: CAINGFSGELFF
CDR3nt: TGTGCCATCAACGGATTCTCCGGGGAGCTGTTTTTT

j_gene: TRBJ1-6
abundance: NA
d_gene: NA
v_gene: TRBV7-4
CDR3aa: CASSLGPGQDNSPLHF
CDR3nt: TGTGCCAGCAGCTTGGGACCGGGACAAGATAATTCACCCCTCCACTTT

j_gene: TRBJ2-4
abundance: NA
d_gene: NA
v_gene: TRBV7-9
CDR3aa: CASSTGTLAKNIQYF
CDR3nt: TGTGCCAGCAGCACCGGGACACTAGCCAAAAACATTCAGTACTTC

j_gene: TRBJ2-7
abundance: NA
d_gene: NA
v_gene: TRBV10-2
CDR3aa: CASRGVYEQYF
CDR3nt: TGCGCCAGCAGGGGAGTCTACGAGCAGTACTTC

j_gene: TRBJ2-3
abundance: NA
d_gene: TRBD2
v_gene: TRBV12-3/TRBV12-4
CDR3aa: CASSFQVRTSGITDTQYF
CDR3nt: TGTGCCAGCAGTTTTCAGGTCCGGACTAGCGGAATCACAGATACGCAGTATTTT

j_gene: TRBJ1-2
abundance: NA
d_gene: NA
v_gene: TRBV6-6
CDR3aa: CASRKFDGYTF
CDR3nt: TGTGCCAGCAGAAAATTCGATGGCTACACCTTC

j_gene: TRBJ1-1
abundance: NA
d_gene: NA
v_gene: TRBV12-3/TRBV12-4
CDR3aa: CASSFGAEGTEAFF
CDR3nt: TGTGCCAGCAGTTTCGGGGCCGAGGGGACTGAAGCTTTCTTT

j_gene: TRBJ2-7
abundance: NA
d_gene: NA
v_gene: TRBV7-9
CDR3aa: CASSMTGGYEQYF
CDR3nt: TGTGCCAGCAGCATGACAGGAGGGTACGAGCAGTACTTC

j_gene: TRBJ2-3
abundance: few
d_gene: NA
v_gene: TRBV15
CDR3aa: CASRGDHTDTQYF
CDR3nt: TGTGCTTCAAGGGGGGACCACACAGATACGCAGTATTTT

j_gene: TRBJ2-2
abundance: NA
d_gene: NA
v_gene: TRBV12-3/TRBV12-4
CDR3aa: CASSFALGQGIVTGELFF
CDR3nt: TGTGCCAGCAGTTTCGCTTTAGGGCAAGGTATCGTCACCGGGGAGCTGTTTTTT

j_gene: TRBJ2-3
abundance: NA
d_gene: TRBD2
v_gene: TRBV20-1
CDR3aa: CSAHTPLGLAVTDTQYF
CDR3nt: TGCAGTGCTCATACCCCTTTAGGACTAGCGGTCACAGATACGCAGTATTTT

j_gene: TRBJ2-4
abundance: few
d_gene: NA
v_gene: TRBV24-1
CDR3aa: CATSDLDDRGNIQYF
CDR3nt: TGTGCCACCAGTGATTTGGACGATCGTGGAAACATTCAGTACTTC

j_gene: TRBJ1-2
abundance: NA
d_gene: NA
v_gene: TRBV5-6
CDR3aa: CASSGGHLYGYTF
CDR3nt: TGTGCCAGCAGTGGGGGACACCTCTATGGCTACACCTTC

j_gene: TRBJ2-5
abundance: many
d_gene: TRBD2
v_gene: TRBV11-1
CDR3aa: CASRSTASGATQYF
CDR3nt: TGTGCCAGCAGATCCACGGCAAGCGGGGCCACCCAGTACTTC

j_gene: TRBJ1-1
abundance: NA
d_gene: NA
v_gene: TRBV5-3
CDR3aa: CARSLPGYLNTEAFF
CDR3nt: TGTGCCAGAAGCTTACCTGGATACCTGAACACTGAAGCTTTCTTT

j_gene: TRBJ2-1
abundance: few
d_gene: TRBD2
v_gene: TRBV5-5
CDR3aa: CASSLVTSDNEQFF
CDR3nt: TGTGCCAGCAGCTTGGTAACTAGCGACAATGAGCAGTTCTTC

j_gene: TRBJ2-5
abundance: few
d_gene: TRBD2
v_gene: TRBV20-1
CDR3aa: CSARTGLGLAQETQYF
CDR3nt: TGCAGTGCTAGAACTGGGCTGGGACTAGCTCAAGAGACCCAGTACTTC

j_gene: TRBJ1-5
abundance: NA
d_gene: NA
v_gene: TRBV27
CDR3aa: CASSFSGPLSNQPQHF
CDR3nt: TGTGCCAGCAGTTTTTCAGGGCCCCTGAGCAATCAGCCCCAGCATTTT

j_gene: TRBJ2-3
abundance: many
d_gene: TRBD2
v_gene: TRBV7-6
CDR3aa: CASSHSGGSTDTQYF
CDR3nt: TGTGCCAGCAGCCACAGCGGGGGAAGCACAGATACGCAGTATTTT

j_gene: TRBJ2-2
abundance: NA
d_gene: NA
v_gene: TRBV27
CDR3aa: CASSFLVDGTGELFF
CDR3nt: TGTGCCAGCAGTTTCTTGGTAGACGGCACCGGGGAGCTGTTTTTT

j_gene: TRBJ1-1
abundance: NA
d_gene: NA
v_gene: TRBV12-3/TRBV12-4
CDR3aa: CASSLYRVRTEAFF
CDR3nt: TGTGCCAGCAGTTTGTACAGGGTAAGGACTGAAGCTTTCTTT

j_gene: TRBJ2-5
abundance: NA
d_gene: NA
v_gene: TRBV15
CDR3aa: CATSAKGEETQYF
CDR3nt: TGTGCCACCAGCGCCAAGGGAGAGGAGACCCAGTACTTC

j_gene: TRBJ2-4
abundance: NA
d_gene: TRBD2
v_gene: TRBV4-3
CDR3aa: CASSLAGAKNIQYF
CDR3nt: TGCGCCAGCAGCCTAGCGGGGGCCAAAAACATTCAGTACTTC

j_gene: TRBJ2-3
abundance: NA
d_gene: NA
v_gene: TRBV5-5
CDR3aa: CASSPQGYQMSDTQYF
CDR3nt: TGTGCCAGCAGCCCACAGGGCTACCAGATGTCAGATACGCAGTATTTT

j_gene: TRBJ2-2
abundance: few
d_gene: TRBD1
v_gene: TRBV7-9
CDR3aa: CASSTWTGANTGELFF
CDR3nt: TGTGCCAGCAGCACCTGGACAGGGGCGAACACCGGGGAGCTGTTTTTT

j_gene: TRBJ2-1
abundance: NA
d_gene: NA
v_gene: TRBV27
CDR3aa: CASSLINYNEQFF
CDR3nt: TGTGCCAGCAGTTTGATAAACTACAATGAGCAGTTCTTC

j_gene: TRBJ2-1
abundance: few
d_gene: NA
v_gene: TRBV11-2
CDR3aa: CASSFRGSNPYNEQFF
CDR3nt: TGTGCCAGCAGCTTTAGAGGGTCAAACCCTTACAATGAGCAGTTCTTC

j_gene: TRBJ1-2
abundance: NA
d_gene: TRBD1
v_gene: TRBV6-5
CDR3aa: CASSYGGGGIYGYTF
CDR3nt: TGTGCCAGCAGTTACGGGGGAGGGGGCATCTATGGCTACACCTTC

j_gene: TRBJ2-3
abundance: many
d_gene: NA
v_gene: TRBV7-2
CDR3aa: CASDMRKSTDTQYF
CDR3nt: TGTGCCAGCGACATGCGCAAGAGCACAGATACGCAGTATTTT

j_gene: TRBJ1-5
abundance: NA
d_gene: TRBD1
v_gene: TRBV23-1
CDR3aa: CASSQALDRGLIHIINQPQHF
CDR3nt: TGCGCCAGCAGTCAAGCTCTGGACAGGGGATTAATCCATATTATCAATCAGCCCCAGCATTTT

j_gene: TRBJ1-1
abundance: NA
d_gene: NA
v_gene: TRBV11-2
CDR3aa: CASSLVGGVEAFF
CDR3nt: TGTGCCAGCAGCTTAGTGGGGGGAGTTGAAGCTTTCTTT

j_gene: TRBJ1-5
abundance: NA
d_gene: NA
v_gene: TRBV4-1
CDR3aa: CASSLGPQGNQPQHF
CDR3nt: TGCGCCAGCAGCCTAGGACCACAGGGCAATCAGCCCCAGCATTTT

j_gene: TRBJ1-2
abundance: once
d_gene: TRBD1
v_gene: TRBV20-1
CDR3aa: CSAFSTQGVDGYTF
CDR3nt: TGCAGTGCCTTTTCGACACAGGGGGTAGATGGCTACACCTTC

j_gene: TRBJ2-7
abundance: few
d_gene: NA
v_gene: TRBV4-1
CDR3aa: CASSQDPTGTYEQYF
CDR3nt: TGCGCCAGCAGCCAAGATCCGACAGGAACCTACGAGCAGTACTTC

j_gene: TRBJ1-5
abundance: NA
d_gene: TRBD1
v_gene: TRBV24-1
CDR3aa: CATSDRTGAQHF
CDR3nt: TGTGCCACCAGTGACCGGACAGGGGCACAGCATTTT

j_gene: TRBJ2-1
abundance: few
d_gene: NA
v_gene: TRBV2
CDR3aa: CASRGRINEQFF
CDR3nt: TGTGCCAGCAGGGGCAGGATCAATGAGCAGTTCTTC

j_gene: TRBJ1-2
abundance: few
d_gene: NA
v_gene: TRBV6-2/TRBV6-3
CDR3aa: CASSYFLTNYGYTF
CDR3nt: TGTGCCAGCAGTTATTTTCTAACTAACTATGGCTACACCTTC

j_gene: TRBJ1-2
abundance: many
d_gene: TRBD1
v_gene: TRBV7-8
CDR3aa: CASSDRTGVNYGYTF
CDR3nt: TGTGCCAGCAGCGACCGGACAGGGGTTAACTATGGCTACACCTTC

j_gene: TRBJ2-2
abundance: few
d_gene: TRBD2
v_gene: TRBV4-3
CDR3aa: CASSQGWGGTGELFF
CDR3nt: TGCGCCAGCAGCCAAGGATGGGGGGGAACCGGGGAGCTGTTTTTT

j_gene: TRBJ2-1
abundance: NA
d_gene: NA
v_gene: TRBV20-1
CDR3aa: CSARDPGLGAYNEQFF
CDR3nt: TGCAGTGCTAGAGATCCGGGACTGGGAGCCTACAATGAGCAGTTCTTC

j_gene: TRBJ1-3
abundance: NA
d_gene: NA
v_gene: TRBV27
CDR3aa: CASSGPGNTIYF
CDR3nt: TGTGCCAGCAGTGGGCCTGGAAACACCATATATTTT

j_gene: TRBJ1-1
abundance: few
d_gene: NA
v_gene: TRBV27
CDR3aa: CASSTRTVNTEAFF
CDR3nt: TGTGCCAGCAGCACAAGGACAGTCAACACTGAAGCTTTCTTT

j_gene: TRBJ2-7
abundance: NA
d_gene: TRBD1
v_gene: TRBV6-6
CDR3aa: CASSRLGTALYEQYF
CDR3nt: TGTGCCAGCAGTCGGCTTGGGACAGCTTTATACGAGCAGTACTTC

j_gene: TRBJ2-5
abundance: few
d_gene: NA
v_gene: TRBV6-6
CDR3aa: CASSNGRYQETQYF
CDR3nt: TGTGCCAGCAGCAACGGGAGATACCAAGAGACCCAGTACTTC

j_gene: TRBJ2-5
abundance: many
d_gene: NA
v_gene: TRBV7-6
CDR3aa: CASSLGTEETQYF
CDR3nt: TGTGCCAGCAGCTTAGGGACTGAAGAGACCCAGTACTTC

j_gene: TRBJ1-2
abundance: many
d_gene: TRBD1
v_gene: TRBV27
CDR3aa: CASRGGPNYGYTF
CDR3nt: TGTGCCAGCAGAGGGGGCCCTAACTATGGCTACACCTTC

j_gene: TRBJ1-1
abundance: few
d_gene: TRBD1
v_gene: TRBV19
CDR3aa: CASSDRLTTYEAFF
CDR3nt: TGTGCCAGCTCGGACAGGTTGACGACTTATGAAGCTTTCTTT

j_gene: TRBJ2-5
abundance: few
d_gene: TRBD1
v_gene: TRBV15
CDR3aa: CATSRGTGGGIETQYF
CDR3nt: TGTGCCACCAGCAGAGGAACAGGGGGCGGGATAGAGACCCAGTACTTC

j_gene: TRBJ1-2
abundance: NA
d_gene: NA
v_gene: TRBV29-1
CDR3aa: CSVKQAGYGYTF
CDR3nt: TGCAGCGTGAAGCAGGCAGGGTATGGCTACACCTTC

j_gene: TRBJ1-5
abundance: few
d_gene: NA
v_gene: TRBV12-5
CDR3aa: CASARASNQPQHF
CDR3nt: TGTGCTAGTGCCAGGGCGAGCAATCAGCCCCAGCATTTT

j_gene: TRBJ1-1
abundance: many
d_gene: NA
v_gene: TRBV7-2
CDR3aa: CASSLIAGMSGNTEAFF
CDR3nt: TGTGCCAGCAGCTTAATTGCAGGGATGAGCGGGAACACTGAAGCTTTCTTT

j_gene: TRBJ2-3
abundance: few
d_gene: NA
v_gene: TRBV7-9
CDR3aa: CASSLVGTAPLDTQYF
CDR3nt: TGTGCCAGCAGCTTAGTTGGGACCGCCCCACTCGATACGCAGTATTTT

j_gene: TRBJ1-5
abundance: few
d_gene: TRBD1
v_gene: TRBV6-2/TRBV6-3
CDR3aa: CASRSRTGASNQPQHF
CDR3nt: TGTGCCAGCAGAAGTAGGACAGGAGCTAGCAATCAGCCCCAGCATTTT

j_gene: TRBJ2-3
abundance: few
d_gene: TRBD2
v_gene: TRBV6-6
CDR3aa: CASSPHWRASGGRGTDTQYF
CDR3nt: TGTGCCAGCAGTCCGCATTGGCGGGCTAGCGGGGGGCGGGGCACAGATACGCAGTATTTT